These 8 T cell receptor beta chains were all obtained from the same sample, sequenced in a study of shared clonotypes between healthy human individuals. TCRdb's table, derived via immunoSEQ multiplex PCR, lists solely in-frame clones and lacks some. The data contain millions of clones, approximately 92% of them singletons. Sequenced material: naive CD4+ T cells sorted from blood. This sample's subset: CD45RA+ positively selected. These receptors were obtained from a man aged 18 to 29 in good health.

The rearrangement links TRBV7-8 to TRBJ2-7, with 9 positions matching TRBD2. V was clipped by 1 base and J by 0 bases; unmatched bases: 4. The V gene's germline CDR1 is SGHVS and CDR2 FQNEAQ. This CDR3 contains 16 residues. Here the CDR3 reads CASSLGERGASYEQYF. The CDR3 DNA is TGTGCCAGCAGCTTAGGCGAGCGGGGGGCCTCCTACGAGCAGTACTTC.

The J gene is TRBJ1-2, the V gene TRBV6-1, with a possible D match to TRBD1 (6 bases). V lost 5 bases, J lost 2 bases, and 15 bases lay in between. The CDR3 sequence is 15 residues long. Germline CDR1 is MNHNS and CDR2 is SASEGT. The CDR3 is CASSMRDTINYGYTF. Written as DNA, the CDR3 is TGTGCCAGCAGTATGAGGGACACTATCAACTATGGCTACACCTTC.

This chain connects TRBV6-6 to TRBJ1-3; 11 bases align to TRBD1. J was trimmed by 7 bases and V by 7 bases; bases with no gene match: 9. This CDR3 spans 15 amino acids. CDR1 MNHNY and CDR2 SVGAGI come from the germline V gene (reference sequence). The DNA of the CDR3 is TGTGCCAGCAATACGGGACAGGGGGTCGGGAACACCATATATTTT. Protein sequence: CASNTGQGVGNTIYF.

This chain's CDR3 is CASSLPGGGFSGANVLTF. The CDR3 nucleotides read TGTGCCAGCAGCTTGCCCGGGGGAGGATTTTCTGGGGCCAACGTCCTGACTTTC. The rearrangement uses TRBV5-6 and TRBJ2-6, with a weak D call TRBD2 (6 bases). Germline V gene data show CDR1 as SGHDT and CDR2 as YYEEEE. The CDR3 has 18 amino acids. Between the trimmed V and J ends, which lost 1 base and 1 base, there was a span of 15 bases.

This chain links TRBV15 with TRBJ2-7, with D perhaps TRBD2 (6 bases). Between the trimmed V and J ends, which lost 0 bases and 4 bases, there was a span of 13 bases. There are 15 residues in the CDR3. CDR1 LNHNV and CDR2 YYDKDF come from the germline V gene (reference sequence). For the CDR3, the DNA is TGTGCCACCAGCAGAGATAGCGGCAGACTTTACGAGCAGTACTTC. The encoded protein is CATSRDSGRLYEQYF.

J is TRBJ1-4 and V is TRBV4-1; TRBD1 aligns across 7 bases. Germline trimming cut 3 bases from V and 8 bases from J; bases unmatched to any gene: 9. The CDR3 length is 15 residues. The germline V gene has CDR1 MGHRA and CDR2 YSYEKL. The CDR3 is CASSQTGSWREKLFF. The CDR3 DNA follows: TGCGCCAGCAGCCAGACAGGGAGTTGGAGGGAAAAACTGTTTTTT.

Concerning this clone: Other nucleotide sequences from this sample produce the same CDR3. The rearrangement joins TRBV7-2 to TRBJ2-7; the match to TRBD2 covers 7 bases. The CDR3 is 14 residues long. V was clipped by 3 bases and J by 1 base; unmatched bases: 3. Looked up from germline, CDR1 is SGHTA and CDR2 is FQGNSA. CDR3 bases: TGTGCCAGCAGCTTTGGCGGGAGTTCCTACGAGCAGTACTTC. Its protein product is CASSFGGSSYEQYF.

The CDR3 loop is CASSSPAGRAFF. The CDR3 coding sequence is TGTGCCAGCAGTTCTCCGGCAGGGAGAGCTTTCTTT. The chain recombines TRBV6-5 with TRBJ1-1; D is possibly TRBD1 (5 bases). The CDR3 length is 12 residues. Germline-derived CDR1 and CDR2 are MNHEY and SVGAGI. V gave up 4 bases and J gave up 10 bases, with 13 bases separating them.